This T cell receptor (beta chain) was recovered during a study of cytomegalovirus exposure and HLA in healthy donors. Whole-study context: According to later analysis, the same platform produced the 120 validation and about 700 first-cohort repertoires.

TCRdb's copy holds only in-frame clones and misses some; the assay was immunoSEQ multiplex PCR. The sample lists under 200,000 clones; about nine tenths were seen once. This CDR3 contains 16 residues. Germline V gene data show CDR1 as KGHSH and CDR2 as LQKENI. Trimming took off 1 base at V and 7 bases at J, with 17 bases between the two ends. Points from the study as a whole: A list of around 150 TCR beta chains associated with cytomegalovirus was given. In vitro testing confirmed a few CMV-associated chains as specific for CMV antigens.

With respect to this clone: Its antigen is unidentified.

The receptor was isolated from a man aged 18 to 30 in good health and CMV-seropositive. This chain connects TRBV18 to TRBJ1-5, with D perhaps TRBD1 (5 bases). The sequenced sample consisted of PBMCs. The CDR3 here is CASSPLGLRDGQPQHF. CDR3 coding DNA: TGTGCCAGCTCACCACTGGGACTTCGGGATGGCCAGCCCCAGCATTTT.